The 21 T cell receptor beta chains below all came from one sample that was sequenced in a study of vaccination and CD4 T cells after COVID-19. No antigen has been assigned to these receptors. Sequencing of cultured CD4+ T cell DNA used the Oncomine TCR Beta short-read assay. Investigators isolated genomic DNA from cultured CD4+ T cells. TCRdb called the PCR reads again in MiXCR, with one record for every CDR3 protein. The table shows 6,200 or so distinct CDR3 sequences, with 33% occurring only once. Treatment of the sample: roughly 11-day PBMC culture with coronavirus spike peptide pools or control peptides (ViraFEST assay). It was before the COVID-19 pandemic (2011-2018) that the unexposed donor's CD4+ T cells were collected. Material: CD4+ T cells from blood, cultured in vitro. The receptors derive from a human donor in good health.

The chain uses TRBV11-1 and TRBJ2-7; the D gene is possibly TRBD1 (6 bases). The CDR3 totals 14 residues. Germline loops: CDR1 SGHAT, CDR2 FQDESV (reference sequence). The V gene lost 2 bases and the J gene lost 3 bases, with 11 bases spanning the gap. CDR3 DNA: TGTGCCAGCAGCTTACGGGACATGATCTACGAGCAGTACTTC. Its translation is CASSLRDMIYEQYF.

Sample share makes this clonotype medium-sized. The rearrangement joins TRBV27 to TRBJ1-5; 7 positions match TRBD1. The V and J ends lost 6 bases and 0 bases, in that order; junction bases with no gene match: 2. The CDR3 length is 14 residues. Germline-derived CDR1 and CDR2 are MNHEY and SMNVEV (reference sequence). The CDR3 loop is CASRTGNSNQPQHF. The CDR3 coding sequence is TGTGCCAGCAGGACAGGGAATAGCAATCAGCCCCAGCATTTT.

This chain connects TRBV2 to TRBJ2-1, with D hard to call. CDR3 size: 12 residues. The germline gives CDR1 SNHLY, CDR2 FYNNEI. Trimming left V 9 bases short and J 10 bases short, with 16 bases between. CDR3 sequence: CASDDATYEQFF. CDR3 coding DNA: TGTGCCAGTGATGACGCAACCTACGAGCAGTTCTTC.

The gene calls are TRBV7-3 and TRBJ2-1; TRBD2 might be the D (5 bases). Per the germline V gene, CDR1 is SGHTA and CDR2 is FQGTGA. There are 16 residues in the CDR3. Trimming took off 5 bases at V and 0 bases at J, with 14 bases between the two ends. CDR3 protein: CASSPNRLSSYNEQFF. The CDR3 nucleotides are TGTGCCAGCAGCCCCAACAGACTAAGCTCCTACAATGAGCAGTTCTTC.

This clonotype was seen just once. The chain is built from TRBV19 and TRBJ2-2; TRBD2 matches 7 bases. Germline V gene data show CDR1 as LNHDA and CDR2 as SQIVND (reference sequence). The CDR3 runs to 14 residues. Trimming removed 8 bases from V and 7 bases from J; junction bases left unmatched: 10. The DNA of the CDR3 is TGTGCCAGTTCCACGACTAGCCGGATCGGGGAGCTGTTTTTT. The encoded protein is CASSTTSRIGELFF.

This clonotype was picked up a small number of times. V and J are TRBV7-9 and TRBJ2-5; unclear D gene. Per germline, CDR1 SEHNR and CDR2 FQNEAQ (reference sequence). This CDR3 region has 12 residues. Between the trimmed V and J ends, which lost 6 bases and 7 bases, there was a span of 12 bases. The CDR3 DNA sequence: TGTGCCAGCAGTCCCCCCCAAAGGACCCAGTACTTC. The encoded protein is CASSPPQRTQYF.

This clonotype was recorded a few times. This chain links TRBV19 with TRBJ1-5, with D possibly being TRBD1 (6 bases). CDR1 is LNHDA and CDR2 is SQIVND in the germline V gene (reference sequence). The CDR3 loop spans 15 amino acids. Trimming stripped 6 bases from V and 2 bases from J, with 14 bases between. The CDR3 region has the DNA TGTGCCAGTAGATCGGGGGCCTCGGGCAATCAGCCCCAGCATTTT. Translating it yields CASRSGASGNQPQHF. The full variable domain, in which reference TRBV19 and TRBJ1-5 provide the parts outside the CDR3, is DGGITQSPKYLFRKEGQNVTLSCEQNLNHDAMYWYRQDPGQGLRLIYYSQIVNDFQKGDIAEGYSVSREKKESFPLTVTSAQKNPTAFYLCASRSGASGNQPQHFGDGTRLSIL.

Details on this clonotype: The junction departs from the called germline gene at one end, perhaps through a read error. The rearrangement uses TRBV7-9 and TRBJ1-2, with a tentative D call TRBD1 (6 bases). The CDR3 totals 15 residues. Germline V lookup: CDR1 SEHNR, CDR2 FQNEAQ (reference sequence). The CDR3 loop is CASSLGETRGTGYAF. The CDR3 DNA reads as TGTGCCAGCAGCTTAGGGGAGACCAGGGGCACCGGCTACGCCTTC.

The chain uses TRBV4-2 and TRBJ2-7; 7 positions match TRBD2. Trimming took 0 bases from V and 2 from J; bases not matched to a gene: 4. Germline lookup yields CDR1 LGHNA and CDR2 YNFKEQ. The CDR3 consists of 15 residues. CDR3 sequence (DNA): TGTGCCAGCAGCCAAGAAGAGCGGGATACCTACGAGCAGTACTTC. It is translated as CASSQEERDTYEQYF.

The rearrangement uses TRBV5-1 and TRBJ2-5, with D perhaps assigned TRBD1 or TRBD2 (5 bases each). Germline V CDR1 and CDR2: SGHRS, YFSETQ. Trimming stripped 4 bases from V and 5 bases from J, with 15 bases between. This CDR3 is 14 amino acids long. The CDR3 here is CASSMDEGWETQYF. The CDR3, as DNA: TGCGCCAGCAGCATGGACGAGGGGTGGGAGACCCAGTACTTC.

The chain combines TRBV4-2 with TRBJ1-2; TRBD1 might be the D (5 bases). The CDR3 loop spans 13 amino acids. V was clipped by 0 bases and J by 8 bases, with 10 bases between them. Germline assignment: CDR1 LGHNA and CDR2 YNFKEQ. The CDR3 coding sequence is TGTGCCAGCAGCCAAGATTTGGGGACGGGCTACACCTTC. Translated: CASSQDLGTGYTF.

V gene TRBV27 combines with J gene TRBJ2-3; D perhaps matches TRBD2 (6 bases). Looked up from germline, CDR1 is MNHEY and CDR2 is SMNVEV (reference sequence). The V and J ends lost 7 bases and 6 bases respectively, with 17 bases between them. This CDR3 spans 14 amino acids. CDR3 DNA sequence: TGTGCCAGCAATCCGGGAGTGGTTCCGGATACGCAGTATTTT. It specifies CASNPGVVPDTQYF.

This chain joins TRBV20-1 and TRBJ1-4; weak D call: TRBD1 (5 bases). This CDR3 spans 15 amino acids. The V gene lost 6 bases and the J gene lost 2 bases, with 16 bases spanning the gap. CDR1 and CDR2 (germline): DFQATT, SNEGSKA (reference sequence). CDR3 region: CSASRQPATNEKLFF. In nucleotides, the CDR3 is TGCAGTGCCTCCCGACAGCCCGCGACTAATGAAAAACTGTTTTTT.

This clonotype appeared a few times. The chain carries TRBV15 and TRBJ2-7; a weak D match, TRBD1 (5 bases). The CDR3 consists of 13 residues. CDR1 is LNHNV and CDR2 is YYDKDF in the germline V gene (reference sequence). V gave up 0 bases and J gave up 3 bases, with 6 bases separating them. CDR3 in amino acids: CATSRDQGYEQYF. The CDR3 region has the DNA TGTGCCACCAGCAGAGATCAGGGCTACGAGCAGTACTTC.

The rearrangement uses TRBV2 and TRBJ2-5; no definite D call. The V end lost 3 bases, the J end lost 1 base, and 6 bases lay between the germline ends. CDR3 size: 13 residues. Germline V gene lookup returns CDR1 SNHLY and CDR2 FYNNEI. CDR3 coding DNA: TGTGCCAGCAGTGAGTACAGCCAAGAGACCCAGTACTTC. It codes for CASSEYSQETQYF.

V and J are TRBV20-1 and TRBJ2-7; 8 nucleotides line up with TRBD2. This CDR3 comprises 16 residues. The germline V gene has CDR1 DFQATT and CDR2 SNEGSKA (reference sequence). The CDR3 nucleotides read TGCAGCGCTCCCTCCCATGGCGGGAGGAACTCCTACGAGCAGTACTTC. Translation gives CSAPSHGGRNSYEQYF.

This rearrangement joins TRBV6-2 or TRBV6-3 to TRBJ2-4; 7 bases are shared with TRBD2. Per the germline V gene, CDR1 is MNHEY and CDR2 is SVGEGT. This CDR3 is built from 15 residues. The V and J ends lost 2 bases and 2 bases, in that order; junction bases with no gene match: 3. DNA for the CDR3: TGTGCCAGCAGTTACGGCGGGAGAACCAAAAACATTCAGTACTTC. Its translation: CASSYGGRTKNIQYF.

This clonotype has more than one count but fewer than ten. The chain joins TRBV7-3 to TRBJ2-3; D is perhaps TRBD2 (6 bases). Germline lookup yields CDR1 SGHTA and CDR2 FQGTGA. CDR3 length: 13 amino acids. V dropped 4 bases and J dropped 8 bases, with 13 bases sitting between them. The CDR3 DNA follows: TGTGCCAGCAGCTCCATGACTAGTCGTACGCAGTATTTT. It encodes CASSSMTSRTQYF.

This rearrangement joins TRBV6-5 to TRBJ2-7; D tentatively fits TRBD1 or TRBD2 (5 bases each). CDR3 length: 13 amino acids. V lost 4 bases and J 2 bases, leaving 9 bases between the germline ends. Germline loops: CDR1 MNHEY, CDR2 SVGAGI. The CDR3 nucleotides read TGTGCCAGCAGTTCGAGGGGTACCTACGAGCAGTACTTC. Translation gives CASSSRGTYEQYF.

This clonotype came up once. This chain uses TRBV5-5 with TRBJ2-3; 9 positions agree with TRBD2. With V trimmed by 4 bases and J by 1 base, 10 bases remained unmatched. The CDR3 covers 17 residues. The germline V gene has CDR1 SGHKS and CDR2 YYEKEE (reference sequence). The DNA for the CDR3 is TGTGCCAGCAGCGATCTTGGTGGCGGGAGGGGCACAGATACGCAGTATTTT. Translating it yields CASSDLGGGRGTDTQYF.

CDR3: CASSSGLAESYEQYF. CDR3 DNA: TGCGCCAGCAGCTCGGGACTAGCGGAGTCCTACGAGCAGTACTTC. The chain uses TRBV5-1 and TRBJ2-7; 11 nucleotides align to TRBD2. Looked up from germline, CDR1 is SGHRS and CDR2 is YFSETQ. The CDR3 consists of 15 residues. Unmatched junction bases numbered 3, after V lost 3 bases and J lost 1 base.